The present entry profiles one T cell receptor beta chain with its context. The target antigen is unknown. TCR beta CDR3 region amplification was performed from RNA transcripts. Researchers ran a first-round RT-PCR on the TCR CDR3 using the HTBI primer set. TCRdb processed the multiplex PCR reads anew with MiXCR; each CDR3 protein has one entry. Of about 560,000 distinct CDR3 sequences detected, 40% to 55% appear once; the ten largest clones hold approximately 8.2%. This specimen belongs to a study of T cells in Graves' hyperthyroidism and ophthalmopathy. The study's findings and limits: With a median lead of around 6.7 months before onset, the model predicted ophthalmopathy.

For Graves' hyperthyroidism to be stable, ophthalmopathy could not progress within 18 months. Exclusion of a patient resulted from uncontrolled infection, other autoimmune disease, pregnancy or lactation. This TCR was recovered from a woman younger than 30 with Graves' hyperthyroidism. The sequenced material came from peripheral blood or thyroid tissue (not recorded which).

Written as DNA, the CDR3 is TGTGCCAGCAGCCCCGAGCGGGGGCGGGTTGCCACCGGGGAGCTGTTTTTT. Translation gives CASSPERGRVATGELFF. The chain couples TRBV7-8 to TRBJ2-2; 8 bases are shared with TRBD2. The CDR3 length is 17 residues. CDR1 and CDR2 from the germline V gene are SGHVS and FQNEAQ. J gave up 4 bases and V 5 bases, and 12 bases lay outside the gene matches. Full variable domain (missing parts from reference TRBV7-8 and TRBJ2-2): GAGVSQSPRYKVAKRGQDVALRCDPISGHVSLFWYQQALGQGPEFLTYFQNEAQLDKSGLPSDRFFAERPEGSVSTLKIQRTQQEDSAVYLCASSPERGRVATGELFFGEGSRLTVL.